This is a list of T cell receptor beta chains from one sample in a study of T-cell memory formation after mild COVID-19. In TCRdb, the 5' RACE reads were re-called with MiXCR into one record per CDR3 protein. The sample has approximately 560,000 distinct CDR3 sequences; 17% are singletons. The sequencing sample was made of PBMCs or a T cell subset sorted from them (not recorded which). The receptors derive from an adult woman who had mild COVID-19 (a few samples of this study predate the infection). Cell type and time point are not known. CDR3s include the opening cysteine and the closing phenylalanine or tryptophan. Fields, in order: D gene, V gene, clone size, J gene, CDR3 DNA, CDR3 protein. D genes are given only for firm matches. Expanded clones are given a class, and other clones once, few, many or no size at all.

d_gene: -; v_gene: TRBV7-9; abundance: many; j_gene: TRBJ2-3; CDR3nt: TGTGCCAGCAGCTTAAGCGGCGGGGCGAACACAGATACGCAGTATTTT; CDR3aa: CASSLSGGANTDTQYF
d_gene: TRBD2; v_gene: TRBV5-6; abundance: few; j_gene: TRBJ2-1; CDR3nt: TGTGCCAGCAGCTTGGTCATAGTAGCGGGGGGGTTCAATGAGCAGTTCTTC; CDR3aa: CASSLVIVAGGFNEQFF
d_gene: -; v_gene: TRBV29-1; abundance: few; j_gene: TRBJ1-2; CDR3nt: TGCAGCGTTGAAAAGGCTGCCTACTATGGCTACACCTTC; CDR3aa: CSVEKAAYYGYTF
d_gene: -; v_gene: TRBV11-2; abundance: many; j_gene: TRBJ2-3; CDR3nt: TGTGCCAGCAGCTTAGTCCCACCGGGGGAGGGGGCCACAGATACGCAGTATTTT; CDR3aa: CASSLVPPGEGATDTQYF
d_gene: TRBD1; v_gene: TRBV20-1; abundance: few; j_gene: TRBJ1-2; CDR3nt: TGCAGTGCTAGAGATTGGGGGGACAGGGTTGACTATGGCTACACCTTC; CDR3aa: CSARDWGDRVDYGYTF
d_gene: TRBD1; v_gene: TRBV10-3; abundance: -; j_gene: TRBJ2-7; CDR3nt: TGTGCCATCAGTGAGTGGGGACAGGGGGCCTCCTACGAGCAGTACTTC; CDR3aa: CAISEWGQGASYEQYF
d_gene: -; v_gene: TRBV7-2; abundance: few; j_gene: TRBJ1-1; CDR3nt: TGTGCCAGCAGCTTTTCCAGCCACACACGGTCGTCGGAAGCTTTCTTT; CDR3aa: CASSFSSHTRSSEAFF
d_gene: -; v_gene: TRBV7-2; abundance: -; j_gene: TRBJ2-7; CDR3nt: TGTGCCAGCAGTAACCCGCCAGCCCTGTCCTACGAGCAGTACTTC; CDR3aa: CASSNPPALSYEQYF
d_gene: TRBD2; v_gene: TRBV7-6; abundance: -; j_gene: TRBJ2-1; CDR3nt: TGTGCCAGCAGCACCGGACTAGCGGGGGGGCTTGATGAGCAGTTCTTC; CDR3aa: CASSTGLAGGLDEQFF
d_gene: -; v_gene: TRBV5-1; abundance: few; j_gene: TRBJ2-2; CDR3nt: TGCGCCAGCAGACGAAGAGAGAACACCGGGGAGCTGTTTTTT; CDR3aa: CASRRRENTGELFF
d_gene: -; v_gene: TRBV12-3/TRBV12-4; abundance: many; j_gene: TRBJ1-5; CDR3nt: TGTGCCAGCAGTTTCTCTGTCGGGGGGGTGCAGCCCCAGCATTTT; CDR3aa: CASSFSVGGVQPQHF
d_gene: -; v_gene: TRBV4-1; abundance: few; j_gene: TRBJ1-2; CDR3nt: TGCGCCAGCAGCCAAGCCGCGGCCTTTAACTATGGCTACACCTTC; CDR3aa: CASSQAAAFNYGYTF
d_gene: TRBD2; v_gene: TRBV5-6; abundance: many; j_gene: TRBJ2-3; CDR3nt: TGTGCCAGCAGCTCCGGCGGGGGGGGCACAGATACGCAGTATTTT; CDR3aa: CASSSGGGGTDTQYF
d_gene: -; v_gene: TRBV7-9; abundance: -; j_gene: TRBJ2-1; CDR3nt: TGTGCCAGTGCGACTAGGAGTGAGCAGTTCTTC; CDR3aa: CASATRSEQFF
d_gene: TRBD2; v_gene: TRBV5-1; abundance: -; j_gene: TRBJ2-1; CDR3nt: TGCGCCAGCCGGGGGGCCTACAATGAGCAGTTCTTC; CDR3aa: CASRGAYNEQFF
d_gene: -; v_gene: TRBV5-4; abundance: few; j_gene: TRBJ2-3; CDR3nt: TGTGCCAGCAGCATGAACACAGATACGCAGTATTTT; CDR3aa: CASSMNTDTQYF
d_gene: -; v_gene: TRBV10-3; abundance: -; j_gene: TRBJ1-5; CDR3nt: TGTGCCATCAGTGAGAAGCAGGGCCCCAATCAGCCCCAGCATTTT; CDR3aa: CAISEKQGPNQPQHF
d_gene: -; v_gene: TRBV5-1; abundance: few; j_gene: TRBJ2-7; CDR3nt: TGCGCCAGCAGCTTGATGACAGGGGAGGGATACGAGCAGTACTTC; CDR3aa: CASSLMTGEGYEQYF
d_gene: -; v_gene: TRBV6-5; abundance: -; j_gene: TRBJ2-7; CDR3nt: TGTGCCAGCAGTTACTCTCAATACTACGAGCAGTACTTC; CDR3aa: CASSYSQYYEQYF
d_gene: -; v_gene: TRBV5-1; abundance: -; j_gene: TRBJ1-2; CDR3nt: TGCGCCAGCAGCTGGGGTCACAGGGAGGATGGCTACACCTTC; CDR3aa: CASSWGHREDGYTF
d_gene: TRBD2; v_gene: TRBV20-1; abundance: -; j_gene: TRBJ2-7; CDR3nt: TGCAGTGCTATCGGGACTAGCGGCCAATGGAGCTCCTACGAGCAGTACTTC; CDR3aa: CSAIGTSGQWSSYEQYF
d_gene: TRBD1; v_gene: TRBV25-1; abundance: -; j_gene: TRBJ2-2; CDR3nt: TGTGCCAGCAGTGTAACTTCCGGGACAGGGGGCCCCCCCGGGGAGCTGTTTTTT; CDR3aa: CASSVTSGTGGPPGELFF
d_gene: TRBD2; v_gene: TRBV4-2; abundance: few; j_gene: TRBJ2-1; CDR3nt: TGTGCCAGCAGCCAAGAACTATTAGCGGGGGGGGACCTCTTC; CDR3aa: CASSQELLAGGDLF
d_gene: -; v_gene: TRBV9; abundance: -; j_gene: TRBJ1-2; CDR3nt: TGTGCCAGCAGCGTAGTTGGGACACTCAGTTCCCAGGACTATGGCTACACCTTC; CDR3aa: CASSVVGTLSSQDYGYTF
d_gene: TRBD2; v_gene: TRBV7-9; abundance: few; j_gene: TRBJ2-1; CDR3nt: TGTGCCAGCAGCTTAATCACTAGCGGGAGGGGACACGAGCAGTTCTTC; CDR3aa: CASSLITSGRGHEQFF
d_gene: TRBD1; v_gene: TRBV7-2; abundance: few; j_gene: TRBJ2-3; CDR3nt: TGTGCCAGCAGCGTCGGGACAGGCGGAGATACGCAGTATTTT; CDR3aa: CASSVGTGGDTQYF
d_gene: -; v_gene: TRBV18; abundance: many; j_gene: TRBJ2-3; CDR3nt: TGTGCCAGCTCACCACCGGGGATGGCAGATACGCAGTATTTT; CDR3aa: CASSPPGMADTQYF
d_gene: -; v_gene: TRBV9; abundance: -; j_gene: TRBJ2-7; CDR3nt: TGTGCCAGCAGCGATGGCCCGAGCTCCTACGAGCAGTACTTC; CDR3aa: CASSDGPSSYEQYF
d_gene: TRBD2; v_gene: TRBV7-8; abundance: few; j_gene: TRBJ2-1; CDR3nt: TGTGCCAGCAGCTTGTGGACTAGCGGGAGGCATTATGGAGCTTCCTACAATGAGCAGTTCTTC; CDR3aa: CASSLWTSGRHYGASYNEQFF
d_gene: -; v_gene: TRBV5-1; abundance: -; j_gene: TRBJ1-1; CDR3nt: TGCGCCAGCAGCTGGCACACGGATCATACGGACACTGAAGCTTTCTTT; CDR3aa: CASSWHTDHTDTEAFF
d_gene: -; v_gene: TRBV15; abundance: many; j_gene: TRBJ2-2; CDR3nt: TGTGCCACCTCCGGGACTCCAAGCGCCGGGGAGCTGTTTTTT; CDR3aa: CATSGTPSAGELFF
d_gene: -; v_gene: TRBV5-1; abundance: -; j_gene: TRBJ2-7; CDR3nt: TGCGCCAGCAGCTTCTCTACCGGGACCAGAGGGGAGCAGTACTTC; CDR3aa: CASSFSTGTRGEQYF
d_gene: TRBD2; v_gene: TRBV5-1; abundance: few; j_gene: TRBJ2-3; CDR3nt: TGCGCCAGCAGCTCCAGACTAGCGGGAGACCTGGGCACAGATACGCAGTATTTT; CDR3aa: CASSSRLAGDLGTDTQYF
d_gene: TRBD1; v_gene: TRBV5-6; abundance: few; j_gene: TRBJ2-5; CDR3nt: TGTGCCAGCGATCCAGGGCAGGGGGTGCCGGGGACCCAGTACTTC; CDR3aa: CASDPGQGVPGTQYF
d_gene: -; v_gene: TRBV3-1; abundance: -; j_gene: TRBJ1-6; CDR3nt: TGTGCCAGCAGGGGAGGTGGTAATTCACCCCTCCACTTT; CDR3aa: CASRGGGNSPLHF
d_gene: TRBD1; v_gene: TRBV19; abundance: few; j_gene: TRBJ1-2; CDR3nt: TGTGCCAGTAGTATAATAGGGACAGACTATGGCTACACCTTC; CDR3aa: CASSIIGTDYGYTF
d_gene: TRBD2; v_gene: TRBV20-1; abundance: few; j_gene: TRBJ2-1; CDR3nt: TGCAGTGCTAGAGTGGCCCCGAGCGGGGGCTCCTACAATGAGCAGTTCTTC; CDR3aa: CSARVAPSGGSYNEQFF
d_gene: -; v_gene: TRBV18; abundance: few; j_gene: TRBJ2-4; CDR3nt: TGTGCCAGCTCACCACCATGGGGCAAAAACATTCAGTACTTC; CDR3aa: CASSPPWGKNIQYF
d_gene: -; v_gene: TRBV7-6; abundance: few; j_gene: TRBJ2-5; CDR3nt: TGTGCCAGCACCCAGGAACCGGGGCCACAAGAGACCCAGTACTTC; CDR3aa: CASTQEPGPQETQYF
d_gene: -; v_gene: TRBV6-5; abundance: -; j_gene: TRBJ2-1; CDR3nt: TGTGCCAGCAGTTCGCCCTACAGAATTGGGGAGCAGTTCTTC; CDR3aa: CASSSPYRIGEQFF
d_gene: -; v_gene: TRBV20-1; abundance: -; j_gene: TRBJ2-3; CDR3nt: TGCAGTGCTAGAGTCGGCGGCCCTAGCACAGATACGCAGTATTTT; CDR3aa: CSARVGGPSTDTQYF
d_gene: -; v_gene: TRBV7-7; abundance: few; j_gene: TRBJ1-3; CDR3nt: TGTGCCAGCAGCCCTTCAGGGGGAAACACCATATATTTT; CDR3aa: CASSPSGGNTIYF
d_gene: TRBD1; v_gene: TRBV29-1; abundance: -; j_gene: TRBJ1-2; CDR3nt: TGCAGCGTTCCGGGACAGTCAAACTATGGCTACACCTTC; CDR3aa: CSVPGQSNYGYTF
d_gene: -; v_gene: TRBV6-5; abundance: -; j_gene: TRBJ1-1; CDR3nt: TGTGCCAGCAGGAAGACCTCGTACACTGAAGCTTTCTTT; CDR3aa: CASRKTSYTEAFF